The 8 T cell receptor beta chains below were found in one sample sequenced in a study of regulatory T cells in long-lasting Graves disease (dated by TCRdb to about 2021). The method behind the library was multiplex PCR. The sample was run on an Illumina HiSeq 4000. iRepertoire HTBI primers and Arm-PCR amplification of CDR3 regions were used to construct TCR beta libraries. Clones were called with MiXCR by TCRdb after fastp trimmed the public reads at Q25, and only in-frame beta chains were retained. Each CDR3 protein gets just one entry, which takes the most common genes and DNA from the rows behind it. This sample gives 500,000 or so distinct CDR3 sequences in total; about 16% of them show up just once. Of the sample, 20% to 25% falls within the top ten clones. This specimen's time point label, interpreted: newly diagnosed GD, antithyroid drugs for less than 3 months. RNA was extracted from PBMCs in TRIzol for both TCR sequencing and RNA sequencing.

Another study also made use of these data, one on T cells in Graves' hyperthyroidism and ophthalmopathy.

Material: peripheral blood mononuclear cells (PBMCs), obtained at new diagnosis, from a patient treated with antithyroid drugs. The receptors were gathered from a middle-aged woman with Graves disease. Donor details come from another sample of the same person, matched by shared clones.

This clonotype was recorded at least ten times. This chain connects TRBV30 to TRBJ2-7; TRBD1 matches 7 bases. The junction had 8 bases not matched to a gene; V was cut back by 3 bases and J by 0 bases. The CDR3 contains 15 residues. Germline CDR1 reads GTSNPN; CDR2 reads SVGIG (reference sequence). The CDR3 bases are TGTGCCTGGAGAGAGAGACAGGGCTTCTCCTACGAGCAGTACTTC. Translated: CAWRERQGFSYEQYF. Full variable domain (missing parts from reference TRBV30 and TRBJ2-7): SQTIHQWPATLVQPVGSPLSLECTVEGTSNPNLYWYRQAAGRGLQLLFYSVGIGQISSEVPQNLSASRPQDRQFILSSKKLLLSDSGFYLCAWRERQGFSYEQYFGPGTRLTVT.

This clonotype was recorded at least ten times. The rearrangement uses TRBV19 and TRBJ1-1, with no clear D. Trimming removed 4 bases at V and 1 base at J, with 10 bases between. From germline, CDR1 is LNHDA and CDR2 SQIVND (reference sequence). This CDR3 spans 14 amino acids. The CDR3 sequence: CASSTTVRNTEAFF. As DNA, the CDR3 is TGTGCCAGTAGTACCACAGTACGGAACACTGAAGCTTTCTTT.

This clonotype was seen ten or more times. This chain links TRBV15 with TRBJ2-7; D not resolved. The CDR3 length is 15 residues. Trimming removed 3 bases from V and 2 bases from J, with 14 bases in between. The germline CDR1 and CDR2 sequences are LNHNV and YYDKDF (reference sequence). The CDR3 DNA reads TGTGCCACCAGCAGGACTCTAGGAACCCCCTACGAGCAGTACTTC. Its translation: CATSRTLGTPYEQYF.

This clonotype appeared many times. The rearrangement links TRBV6-1 to TRBJ2-5; D call uncertain. V lost 4 bases, J lost 1 base, and 19 bases lay in between. The CDR3 consists of 17 residues. Germline CDR1 MNHNS, CDR2 SASEGT. The chain's CDR3 is CASSATFRLWTQETQYF. The CDR3 nucleotides read TGTGCCAGCAGTGCGACGTTCCGTCTGTGGACCCAAGAGACCCAGTACTTC.

This clonotype has a handful of counts. The chain combines TRBV28 with TRBJ2-3; D remains unclear. The CDR3 consists of 16 residues. The V and J ends lost 2 bases and 0 bases respectively, with 12 bases between them. The germline V gene encodes CDR1 MDHEN and CDR2 SYDVKM. The chain's CDR3 is CASSLSVYTSTDTQYF. The CDR3 DNA is TGTGCCAGCAGTTTAAGTGTATATACTAGCACAGATACGCAGTATTTT.

V is TRBV7-8 and J is TRBJ1-1; D gene uncertain. The CDR3 is made up of 15 amino acids. In germline, CDR1 is SGHVS, CDR2 FQNEAQ. Trimming took 1 base from V and 2 from J, leaving 11 bases between them. CDR3 sequence reads: CASSLGVRQNTEAFF. The DNA for the CDR3 is TGTGCCAGCAGCTTAGGGGTCAGACAAAACACTGAAGCTTTCTTT.

The CDR3 spells CASSSGNMNTEAFF. CDR3 DNA sequence: TGTGCCAGCAGTTCAGGGAACATGAACACTGAAGCTTTCTTT. This sequence joins TRBV6-2 or TRBV6-3 and TRBJ1-1; tentatively, D is TRBD1 (5 bases). The germline V gene has CDR1 MNHEY and CDR2 SVGEGT. V was clipped by 4 bases and J by 0 bases, with 9 bases between them. The CDR3 covers 14 residues.

This clonotype was counted only a few times. The chain joins TRBV6-2 or TRBV6-3 to TRBJ2-5; the match to TRBD2 covers 11 bases. CDR1 and CDR2 (germline): MNHEY, SVGEGT. V was clipped by 2 bases and J by 4 bases; unmatched bases: 3. The CDR3 is 15 amino acids. The CDR3 spells CASSYQGTSGETQYF. CDR3 bases: TGTGCCAGCAGTTACCAAGGGACTAGCGGAGAGACCCAGTACTTC.